This TCR beta chain came from a study of blood T cells in healthy people across ages. Combining a sample-barcoded 5' primer with a J-beta primer mix, a second PCR ran for about 7 to 12 cycles. TCRdb called the 5' RACE reads again in MiXCR, with one record for every CDR3 protein. This repertoire shows about 720,000 distinct CDR3 sequences, approximately 25% found once; its top ten account for more than 3%. Germline CDR1 SGHTA, CDR2 FQGNSA. This CDR3 has 15 amino acids. Trimming shortened V by 6 bases and J by 8 bases, and 22 bases separated the two germline ends. These same data were also listed under a study on T cells of mothers and their children.

The sequencing sample was made of blood. This receptor was identified in a boy younger than 18 in good health. The chain recombines TRBV7-2 with TRBJ1-2; D is perhaps TRBD1 (5 bases). CDR3 nucleotides: TGTGCCAGCAGTTCAGGGCTCATAGGGGCTGAGGGCTACACCTTC. This translates into CASSSGLIGAEGYTF.